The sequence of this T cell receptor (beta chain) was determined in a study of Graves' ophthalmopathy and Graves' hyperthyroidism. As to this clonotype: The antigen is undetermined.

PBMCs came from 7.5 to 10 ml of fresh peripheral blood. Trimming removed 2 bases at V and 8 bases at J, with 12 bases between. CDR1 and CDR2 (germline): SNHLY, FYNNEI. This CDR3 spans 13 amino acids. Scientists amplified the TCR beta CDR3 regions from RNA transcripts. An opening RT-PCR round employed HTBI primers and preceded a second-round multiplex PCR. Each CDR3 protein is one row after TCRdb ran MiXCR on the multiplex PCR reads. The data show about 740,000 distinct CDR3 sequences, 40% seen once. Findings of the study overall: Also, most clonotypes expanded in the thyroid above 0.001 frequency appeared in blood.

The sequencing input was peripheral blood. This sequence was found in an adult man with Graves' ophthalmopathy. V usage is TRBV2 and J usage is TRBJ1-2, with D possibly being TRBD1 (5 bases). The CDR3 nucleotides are TGTGCCAGCAGTGAACGGCAGGGCTTCGGCTACACCTTC. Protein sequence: CASSERQGFGYTF.